Detailed here is one T cell receptor beta chain. Antigen specificity is unknown. TCRdb itself ran the 5' RACE reads through MiXCR, one entry per CDR3 protein. There are about 250,000 distinct CDR3 sequences in the sample; roughly 32% occur only once, and approximately 4% lies in the top ten. The sample comes from a study of CD8 T cells in ankylosing spondylitis. Findings and caveats of the study: Earlier reports found some motif variants in synovial fluid and blood in reactive arthritis. Matched ankylosing spondylitis synovial fluid reportedly showed significant enrichment of disease-linked clones.

Sequencing was performed on blood, either unsorted or a sorted T cell fraction (not recorded which). The receptor was derived from a male donor with ankylosing spondylitis or in good health (not recorded which).

The CDR3 DNA reads TGTGCCACCAGCAGAGCCGTTTCTGGAAACACCATATATTTT. Protein: CATSRAVSGNTIYF. The chain is built from TRBV15 and TRBJ1-3; no firm D call. The CDR3 covers 14 residues. The germline V gene has CDR1 LNHNV and CDR2 YYDKDF (reference sequence). Trimming took 1 base from V and 1 from J, leaving 5 bases between them.